This entry lists 16 T cell receptor beta chains sequenced from one sample in a study of shared clonotypes between healthy human individuals. Data came from immunoSEQ multiplex PCR; TCRdb stores just in-frame clones and leaves some out. In the table there are approximately 480,000 clones, approximately 79% of which are singletons. The sequencing input was PBMCs. Receptor source: a woman aged 40 to 50 in good health. Some clones in this sample may be carry-over from other donors' samples.

This chain's CDR3 is CATTPGLYNEQFF. The CDR3 DNA reads TGTGCCACGACTCCTGGCCTATACAATGAGCAGTTCTTC. This chain connects TRBV28 to TRBJ2-1; no reliable D call. With 10 bases removed from V and 4 bases from J, the gap between germline ends came to 14 bases. Germline lookup yields CDR1 MDHEN and CDR2 SYDVKM. The CDR3 contains 13 residues. Filled out from reference TRBV28 and TRBJ2-1, the complete variable domain reads DVKVTQSSRYLVKRTGEKVFLECVQDMDHENMFWYRQDPGLGLRLIYFSYDVKMKEKGDIPEGYSVSREKKERFSLILESASTNQTSMYLCATTPGLYNEQFFGPGTRLTVL.

This chain joins TRBV10-3 and TRBJ1-4; D unresolved. V lost 0 bases and J 0 bases, leaving 8 bases between the germline ends. The germline gives CDR1 ENHRY, CDR2 SYGVKD. The CDR3 spans 16 residues. The CDR3 bases are TGTGCCATCAGTGAGTCTTCAGATTCAACTAATGAAAAACTGTTTTTT. Translated, it gives CAISESSDSTNEKLFF.

On this clone: This specimen includes other DNA sequences encoding the same CDR3. The chain carries TRBV30 and TRBJ2-7, with a tentative D call TRBD2 (6 bases). The V end was cut by 0 bases, the J end by 6 bases, with 6 bases between. The CDR3 is made up of 11 amino acids. CDR1 and CDR2 from the germline V gene are GTSNPN and SVGIG (reference sequence). The DNA of the CDR3 is TGTGCCTGGAGTGTGGGGGGCGAGCAGTACTTC. Protein sequence: CAWSVGGEQYF.

The chain employs TRBV19 and TRBJ2-1; tentative D call: TRBD1 (5 bases). This CDR3 has 15 residues. Germline V gene data show CDR1 as LNHDA and CDR2 as SQIVND (reference sequence). The germline V and J ends were trimmed by 8 bases and 4 bases, with 18 bases remaining between them. For the CDR3, the DNA is TGTGCCAGTTCTTTCGACAGTCTCGGTTACAATGAGCAGTTCTTC. This codes for CASSFDSLGYNEQFF.

The J gene is TRBJ2-1, the V gene TRBV7-3, with unresolved D. Trimming cost V 5 bases and J 9 bases, with 14 bases left between them. Germline V lookup: CDR1 SGHTA, CDR2 FQGTGA. The CDR3 has 13 residues. The CDR3 nucleotides read TGTGCCAGCAGCCATCCCTCAATCTCTGAGCAGTTCTTC. Protein: CASSHPSISEQFF.

There are a few counts of this clone. CDR3 coding DNA: TGTGCCAGCTCACTACGACAGGGGATCACTGAAGCTTTCTTT. Translated, it gives CASSLRQGITEAFF. V and J are TRBV18 and TRBJ1-1, with TRBD1 matching 8 bases. The germline V gene encodes CDR1 KGHSH and CDR2 LQKENI. V lost 4 bases and J lost 4; bases outside the gene matches: 5. This CDR3 has 14 amino acids.

This clone was counted at least ten times. The chain recombines TRBV27 with TRBJ2-5; D tentatively fits TRBD1 or TRBD2 (5 bases each). CDR3 size: 13 residues. The V gene lost 5 bases and the J gene lost 3 bases, with 10 bases spanning the gap. Germline V CDR1 and CDR2: MNHEY, SMNVEV (reference sequence). The CDR3, as DNA: TGTGCCAGCAGTCCCCGGGACGAAGAGACCCAGTACTTC. It is translated as CASSPRDEETQYF.

The rearrangement links TRBV7-2 to TRBJ2-3, with TRBD2 matching over 7 bases. The germline V gene has CDR1 SGHTA and CDR2 FQGNSA. The CDR3 is made up of 15 amino acids. The ends lost 4 bases at V and 3 bases at J; junction bases unmatched: 7. CDR3 amino acids: CASSSRGRGTDTQYF. CDR3 coding DNA: TGTGCCAGCAGCTCACGTGGGCGGGGGACAGATACGCAGTATTTT.

The genes are TRBV5-1 and TRBJ2-1; 11 nucleotides align to TRBD2. The V and J ends lost 1 base and 0 bases, in that order; junction bases with no gene match: 9. CDR3 size: 19 residues. Per the germline V gene, CDR1 is SGHRS and CDR2 is YFSETQ. CDR3 nucleotide sequence: TGCGCCAGCAGCTTGCAGCTAGCGGGAGGTACCGCCTCCTACAATGAGCAGTTCTTC. It encodes CASSLQLAGGTASYNEQFF.

A single count supports this clone. The rearrangement joins TRBV28 to TRBJ2-1; 9 bases are shared with TRBD2. This CDR3 region has 17 residues. Germline CDR1 is MDHEN and CDR2 is SYDVKM. J gave up 2 bases and V 6 bases, and 11 bases lay outside the gene matches. The CDR3 reads CASSPGWREGPYNEQFF. CDR3 nucleotide sequence: TGTGCCAGCAGCCCCGGTTGGCGGGAGGGCCCCTACAATGAGCAGTTCTTC.

The chain has TRBV2 and TRBJ2-1, with 7 bases identical to TRBD2. V lost 10 bases and J lost 6; bases outside the gene matches: 9. Looked up from germline, CDR1 is SNHLY and CDR2 is FYNNEI. The CDR3 is 13 residues long. Written as DNA, the CDR3 is TGTGCCATCAAGTTTGCGGGAGTCAATGAGCAGTTCTTC. It is translated as CAIKFAGVNEQFF.

This clone has more than one count but fewer than ten. The chain combines TRBV5-1 with TRBJ2-2, with 9 positions matching TRBD1. This CDR3 has 14 amino acids. V lost 9 bases to trimming and J lost 2 bases; unmatched junction nucleotides: 5. Per germline, CDR1 SGHRS and CDR2 YFSETQ. CDR3 sequence reads: CATTGGPNTGELFF. In DNA form, the CDR3 reads TGCGCCACTACAGGGGGCCCAAACACCGGGGAGCTGTTTTTT.

This clone was seen only once. The chain uses TRBV2 and TRBJ2-7; 7 positions match TRBD2. The ends lost 4 bases at V and 10 bases at J; junction bases unmatched: 10. Germline CDR1 is SNHLY and CDR2 is FYNNEI. The CDR3 runs 13 residues. The CDR3 DNA is TGTGCCAGCAGTGGGGCGACTAGCTGGTCTCAGTACTTC. Translation gives CASSGATSWSQYF.

The J gene is TRBJ1-2, the V gene TRBV7-2; 11 bases map to TRBD1. Germline trimming cut 4 bases from V and 4 bases from J; bases unmatched to any gene: 11. The CDR3 is 17 amino acids. The germline gives CDR1 SGHTA, CDR2 FQGNSA. The CDR3 DNA reads as TGTGCCAGCAGCTCACCCCGTTTGGGACAGGGGGGCTATGGCTACACCTTC. This gives the protein CASSSPRLGQGGYGYTF.

The rearrangement joins TRBV5-4 to TRBJ2-5, with 8 bases fitting TRBD1. Germline CDR1 and CDR2: SGHNT and YYREEE (reference sequence). The CDR3 covers 15 residues. J lost 7 bases, V lost 0 bases, and 8 bases had no gene match. CDR3 in amino acids: CASSLDGQGTGTQYF. The CDR3 region has the DNA TGTGCCAGCAGCTTGGATGGACAGGGAACCGGGACCCAGTACTTC.

To note about this clone: A far larger clone differs by one base, so this is likely a read error. The same CDR3 can be traced to other DNA sequences in this sample. The rearrangement links TRBV6-1 to TRBJ2-2; the D is unclear. Germline V gives CDR1 MNHNS, CDR2 SASEGT. The CDR3 extends over 15 amino acids. The CDR3 loop reads CASSEEEGNTGELFF. The CDR3 DNA reads TGCGCCAGCAGTGAAGAAGAAGGAAACACCGGGGAGCTGTTTTTT.